A selection of T cell receptor beta chains follows, all from one sample in a study of blood T cell repertoires in COVID-19. This table comes from immunoSEQ multiplex PCR, and its TCRdb copy is limited to in-frame clones, with some not included. The sample has under 300,000 clones, 85% seen once; the top ten hold about 7%. The material sequenced was PBMCs or T cells enriched from blood (not recorded which). The receptor source for this set is a woman aged 45-65 years who had been exposed to COVID-19. CDR3s include the opening cysteine and the closing phenylalanine or tryptophan. The D gene is left open where the match is weak. Size is omitted from some rows. Given values are once, few, many or a class for expanded clones.

abundance	v_gene	d_gene	j_gene	CDR3aa	CDR3nt
.	TRBV6-1	TRBD2	TRBJ2-7	CASSEGIAGGNFYEQYF	TGTGCCAGCAGTGAAGGGATAGCGGGGGGGAATTTTTACGAGCAGTACTTC
few	TRBV6-6	TRBD1	TRBJ2-7	CASSPRDRGGEQYF	TGTGCCAGCAGCCCCCGGGACAGGGGAGGCGAGCAGTACTTC
.	TRBV3-1/TRBV3-2	.	TRBJ1-3	CASSHPQAHSGNTIYF	TGTGCCAGCAGCCATCCACAGGCCCACTCTGGAAACACCATATATTTT
.	TRBV7-9	TRBD1	TRBJ2-2	CASSRPTGGDTGELFF	TGTGCCAGCAGCAGACCGACAGGGGGAGACACCGGGGAGCTGTTTTTT
many	TRBV6-1	.	TRBJ1-2	CASSEGAGNYGYTF	TGTGCCAGCAGTGAAGGAGCCGGGAACTATGGCTACACCTTC
.	TRBV28	TRBD1	TRBJ1-6	CASSRTGGLGNSPLHF	TGTGCCAGCAGCAGGACAGGGGGCTTGGGGAATTCACCCCTCCACTTT
.	TRBV4-1	TRBD1	TRBJ1-1	CASSQARTGGQAFF	TGCGCCAGCAGCCAAGCTCGGACAGGGGGCCAAGCTTTCTTT
.	TRBV27	.	TRBJ2-3	CASSPGLSFLTDTQYF	TGTGCCAGCAGTCCAGGACTGTCCTTTCTCACAGATACGCAGTATTTT
.	TRBV10-3	.	TRBJ1-3	CAISERGTSGNTIYF	TGTGCCATCAGTGAACGCGGGACTTCTGGAAACACCATATATTTT
.	TRBV10-1	TRBD1	TRBJ1-2	CASSRDRGSGYTF	TGCGCCAGCAGCCGGGACAGGGGAAGTGGCTACACCTTC
few	TRBV20-1	.	TRBJ1-2	CSASKRGDYGYTF	TGCAGTGCTAGTAAACGCGGGGACTATGGCTACACCTTC
once	TRBV5-5	.	TRBJ1-3	CASSLAARGNTIYF	TGTGCCAGCAGCTTGGCCGCGAGAGGAAACACCATATATTTT
.	TRBV5-1	TRBD1	TRBJ1-3	CASSTGQGENTIYF	TGCGCCAGCAGCACGGGACAGGGTGAGAACACCATATATTTT
.	TRBV29-1	.	TRBJ1-2	CSVEEGDYPNGYTF	TGCAGCGTTGAAGAGGGGGACTACCCGAATGGCTACACCTTC
.	TRBV2	TRBD1	TRBJ1-6	CASSKGNRGNSPLHF	TGTGCCAGCAGTAAAGGCAACAGGGGAAATTCACCCCTCCACTTT
.	TRBV18	.	TRBJ1-3	CASSPSTGTLNSGNTIYF	TGTGCCAGCTCACCTTCGACTGGGACTCTGAACTCTGGAAACACCATATATTTT
few	TRBV11-2	TRBD1	TRBJ2-7	CASSGIQGGRSYEQYF	TGTGCCAGCAGCGGTATACAGGGGGGCCGCTCCTACGAGCAGTACTTC
.	TRBV11-2	.	TRBJ1-3	CASSPQPGTYSGNTIYF	TGTGCCAGCAGCCCTCAGCCCGGGACATACTCTGGAAACACCATATATTTT
.	TRBV6-1	.	TRBJ1-1	CASSEVGRWNTEAFF	TGTGCCAGCAGTGAAGTTGGCAGGTGGAACACTGAAGCTTTCTTT
.	TRBV5-4	TRBD1	TRBJ1-6	CASSFTQGRGNSPLHF	TGTGCCAGCAGCTTCACACAGGGGAGAGGTAATTCACCCCTCCACTTT
.	TRBV7-2	.	TRBJ2-7	CASSLGPISYEQYF	TGTGCCAGCAGCTTGGGCCCAATCTCCTACGAGCAGTACTTC
.	TRBV7-8	TRBD1	TRBJ1-2	CASSLVQGASESGYTF	TGTGCCAGCAGCTTAGTCCAGGGGGCGTCAGAGAGTGGCTACACCTTC
few	TRBV3-1/TRBV3-2	.	TRBJ2-6	CASSPLGALSGANVLTF	TGTGCCAGCAGCCCGTTGGGGGCGTTATCTGGGGCCAACGTCCTGACTTTC
once	TRBV7-9	.	TRBJ1-4	CASSTSDRVEKLFF	TGTGCCAGCAGCACATCGGACAGAGTTGAAAAACTGTTTTTT
.	TRBV7-2	.	TRBJ1-5	CASSPDGGSRPQHF	TGTGCCAGCAGCCCAGATGGGGGCAGCCGCCCCCAGCATTTT
.	TRBV14	TRBD1	TRBJ1-2	CASSQEDRALSGYTF	TGTGCCAGCAGCCAAGAAGACAGGGCCCTTTCCGGCTACACCTTC
once	TRBV6-5	.	TRBJ1-1	CASSYGLTREAFF	TGTGCCAGCAGTTATGGTCTTACGAGGGAAGCTTTCTTT